Listed here are 9 T cell receptor beta chains from one sample, sequenced in a study of Ad26.COV2.S vaccination and SARS-CoV-2 variants. Repertoires were generated with immunoSEQ multiplex PCR, while TCRdb's copy carries only in-frame clones and drops some. The sample carries 300,000 to 400,000 clones, around 92% recorded once. The sequenced sample was peripheral blood, obtained after recovery from COVID-19. These receptors originate from a human donor who had recovered from COVID-19.

The V call is TRBV27, the J call TRBJ2-1; TRBD2 agrees at 11 bases. Per the germline V gene, CDR1 is MNHEY and CDR2 is SMNVEV (reference sequence). The CDR3 extends over 15 amino acids. Germline trimming cut 5 bases from V and 7 bases from J; bases unmatched to any gene: 7. The CDR3 region has the DNA TGTGCCAGCAGTCAGCTAGCGGGGGGTTCAAATGAGCAGTTCTTC. Its protein is CASSQLAGGSNEQFF.

The chain employs TRBV27 and TRBJ1-1; D call uncertain. With 8 bases removed from V and 2 bases from J, the gap between germline ends came to 6 bases. Germline V gene lookup returns CDR1 MNHEY and CDR2 SMNVEV (reference sequence). The CDR3 sequence is 11 residues long. In nucleotides, the CDR3 is TGTGCCAGCCGCTCAAACACTGAAGCTTTCTTT. Residues: CASRSNTEAFF.

This chain connects TRBV10-3 to TRBJ2-5, with 12 nucleotides matching TRBD2. Germline V lookup: CDR1 ENHRY, CDR2 SYGVKD. CDR3 length: 14 amino acids. V trimming: 6 bases; J trimming: 1 base; junction bases outside the gene matches: 0. This chain's CDR3 is CAIRTSGGQETQYF. For the CDR3, the DNA is TGTGCCATCAGGACTAGCGGGGGCCAAGAGACCCAGTACTTC.

This chain connects TRBV5-4 to TRBJ2-5; 9 positions agree with TRBD1. The CDR3 consists of 14 residues. With V trimmed by 4 bases and J by 5 bases, 6 bases remained unmatched. The germline V gene has CDR1 SGHNT and CDR2 YYREEE (reference sequence). The chain's CDR3 is CASSPQGARETQYF. The CDR3 coding sequence is TGTGCCAGCAGCCCACAGGGGGCGCGGGAGACCCAGTACTTC.

In its sample, this clone was seen once. V and J are TRBV15 and TRBJ1-1; D gene ambiguous. Germline V lookup: CDR1 LNHNV, CDR2 YYDKDF (reference sequence). V was cut by 3 bases and J by 5 bases, with 4 bases left in between. The CDR3 is 11 amino acids. Written as DNA, the CDR3 is TGTGCCACCAGCAGGGCGACTGAAGCTTTCTTT. It yields the protein CATSRATEAFF.

The V call is TRBV21-1, the J call TRBJ2-6. TRBV21-1 represents a pseudogene. The CDR3 is made up of 17 amino acids. CDR3 residues: CASSKCVINSGANVLTF. CDR3 nucleotide sequence: TGTGCCAGCAGCAAATGTGTGATTAACTCTGGGGCCAACGTCCTGACTTTC.

The table lists this clone with a count of one. The chain recombines TRBV9 with TRBJ1-2, with D tentatively TRBD1 (6 bases). From germline, CDR1 is SGDLS and CDR2 YYNGEE. This CDR3 is built from 14 residues. The V end lost 4 bases, the J end lost 4 bases, and 14 bases lay between the germline ends. CDR3 nucleotides: TGTGCCAGCAGCCTATCAACAGGGTCCTATGGCTACACCTTC. Translation: CASSLSTGSYGYTF.

This clone appeared once. The V and J genes are TRBV18 and TRBJ1-4; D is possibly TRBD1 (5 bases). This CDR3 contains 14 residues. Trimming removed 1 base at V and 4 bases at J, with 7 bases between. Germline V gives CDR1 KGHSH, CDR2 LQKENI. The DNA for the CDR3 is TGTGCCAGCTCACCACAGGGGATTAATGAAAAACTGTTTTTT. It translates to CASSPQGINEKLFF. Filled out from reference TRBV18 and TRBJ1-4, the complete variable domain reads NAGVMQNPRHLVRRRGQEARLRCSPMKGHSHVYWYRQLPEEGLKFMVYLQKENIIDESGMPKERFSAEFPKEGPSILRIQQVVRGDSAAYFCASSPQGINEKLFFGSGTQLSVL.

The chain employs TRBV12-3 or TRBV12-4 and TRBJ1-5; D call uncertain. The CDR3 spans 13 residues. Deletions cut 6 bases from V and 7 bases from J, with 13 bases between. The CDR3 DNA is TGTGCCAGCAGCACCGACGGCGGCCAGCCCCAGCATTTT. The encoded protein is CASSTDGGQPQHF.